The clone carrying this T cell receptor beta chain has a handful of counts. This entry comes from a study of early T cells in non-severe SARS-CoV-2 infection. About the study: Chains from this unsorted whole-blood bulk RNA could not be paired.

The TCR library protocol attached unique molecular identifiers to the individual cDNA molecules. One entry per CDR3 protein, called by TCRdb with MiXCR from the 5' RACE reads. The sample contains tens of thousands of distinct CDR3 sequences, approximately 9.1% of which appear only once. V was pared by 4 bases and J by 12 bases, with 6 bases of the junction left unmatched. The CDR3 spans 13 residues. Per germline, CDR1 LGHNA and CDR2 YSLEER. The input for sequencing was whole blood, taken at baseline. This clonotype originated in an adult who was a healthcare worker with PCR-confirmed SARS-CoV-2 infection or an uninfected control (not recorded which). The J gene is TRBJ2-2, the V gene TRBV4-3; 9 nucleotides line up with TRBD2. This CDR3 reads CASSPLAGAKLFF. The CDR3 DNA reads TGCGCCAGCAGCCCGTTAGCGGGGGCAAAGCTGTTTTTT.